These 23 T cell receptor beta chains were sequenced from one sample in a study of blood T cell repertoires in COVID-19. Profiled with immunoSEQ multiplex PCR; TCRdb holds only in-frame clones, not every one. The repertoire holds 300,000 to 350,000 clones, with 90% as singletons. The sequenced sample was peripheral blood. These receptors came from a woman aged 30 to 39 with COVID-19, enrolled during active disease.

The chain is built from TRBV7-9 and TRBJ2-7; TRBD2 is a possible D gene (6 bases). CDR1 is SEHNR, CDR2 FQNEAQ, per germline (reference sequence). Between the trimmed V and J ends, which lost 5 bases and 4 bases, there was a span of 12 bases. The CDR3 spans 13 residues. Here the CDR3 reads CASSARGGYEQYF. In DNA form, the CDR3 reads TGTGCCAGCAGCGCGCGAGGAGGGTACGAGCAGTACTTC. The whole variable domain, remainder taken from reference TRBV7-9 and TRBJ2-7, is DTGVSQNPRHKITKRGQNVTFRCDPISEHNRLYWYRQTLGQGPEFLTYFQNEAQLEKSRLLSDRFSAERPKGSFSTLEIQRTEQGDSAMYLCASSARGGYEQYFGPGTRLTVT.

This rearrangement joins TRBV19 to TRBJ2-7; 10 positions agree with TRBD1. Germline lookup yields CDR1 LNHDA and CDR2 SQIVND (reference sequence). The CDR3 spans 14 residues. With 3 bases clipped from V and 6 bases from J, the junction kept 5 bases outside the gene matches. The CDR3 DNA follows: TGTGCCAGTAGTATCAAGGACAGGGGGGTCGAGCAGTACTTC. Amino acid sequence: CASSIKDRGVEQYF.

On this clone: Other nucleotide sequences in the sample specify the same CDR3. The CDR3 DNA reads TGCGCCAGCAGCCCGGGACTAGCGGGATCGAACACCGGGGAGCTGTTTTTT. This sequence encodes CASSPGLAGSNTGELFF. The chain joins TRBV5-1 to TRBJ2-2; the match to TRBD2 covers 13 bases. V lost 4 bases and J lost 0; bases outside the gene matches: 3. The CDR3 is 17 amino acids. Germline CDR1 SGHRS, CDR2 YFSETQ.

The genes are TRBV9 and TRBJ2-1, with 10 bases identical to TRBD2. From germline, CDR1 is SGDLS and CDR2 YYNGEE. The J segment lost 2 bases and the V segment lost 0 bases, leaving 2 bases of the junction unmatched. The CDR3 sequence is 16 residues long. The CDR3 nucleotides read TGTGCCAGCAGCGTAGAACTAGCGGGGACCTACAATGAGCAGTTCTTC. Translated, it gives CASSVELAGTYNEQFF.

V usage is TRBV7-9 and J usage is TRBJ2-7, with 7 bases matching TRBD1. CDR1 and CDR2 from the germline V gene are SEHNR and FQNEAQ (reference sequence). The CDR3 totals 13 residues. J lost 0 bases, V lost 6 bases, and 2 bases had no gene match. The DNA for the CDR3 is TGTGCCAGCAGGGGACAGAGCTCCTACGAGCAGTACTTC. It is translated as CASRGQSSYEQYF.

The chain combines TRBV27 with TRBJ2-7, with D tentatively TRBD1 (6 bases). CDR1 is MNHEY, CDR2 SMNVEV, per germline (reference sequence). The ends were cut back, 4 bases at V and 0 bases at J, with 13 bases in the middle. There are 15 residues in the CDR3. CDR3 sequence reads: CASSSQGTGSYEQYF. The CDR3 nucleotides are TGTGCCAGCAGTTCTCAGGGGACGGGCTCCTACGAGCAGTACTTC.

The CDR3 DNA reads TGTGCCAGCAGTTCGACAGGGGGAGACCCTAATGAAAAACTGTTTTTT. Its protein is CASSSTGGDPNEKLFF. V is TRBV28 and J is TRBJ1-4; 9 bases map to TRBD1. V shed 4 bases, J shed 3 bases, and the junction held 6 bases outside the gene matches. CDR1 is MDHEN, CDR2 SYDVKM, per germline. The CDR3 contains 16 residues.

This chain uses TRBV6-6 with TRBJ2-7; D might be TRBD2 (6 bases). V lost 0 bases to trimming and J lost 4 bases, with 16 bases between them. Germline V gene data show CDR1 as MNHNY and CDR2 as SVGAGI (reference sequence). This CDR3 has 16 amino acids. This CDR3 is CASSYSVASVGYEQYF. CDR3 coding DNA: TGTGCCAGCAGTTACTCGGTAGCTAGCGTTGGGTACGAGCAGTACTTC.

The chain carries TRBV9 and TRBJ1-1, with D possibly matching TRBD1 (6 bases). The CDR3 is made up of 15 amino acids. Trimming took off 4 bases at V and 4 bases at J, with 17 bases between the two ends. Germline V gene lookup returns CDR1 SGDLS and CDR2 YYNGEE. Here the CDR3 reads CASSPQGGAGTEAFF. In DNA form, the CDR3 reads TGTGCCAGCAGCCCCCAAGGGGGGGCCGGCACTGAAGCTTTCTTT. The whole variable domain, remainder taken from reference TRBV9 and TRBJ1-1, is DSGVTQTPKHLITATGQRVTLRCSPRSGDLSVYWYQQSLDQGLQFLIQYYNGEERAKGNILERFSAQQFPDLHSELNLSSLELGDSALYFCASSPQGGAGTEAFFGQGTRLTVV.

J is TRBJ1-2 and V is TRBV28; TRBD1 might be the D (6 bases). The CDR3 runs 15 residues. V dropped 5 bases and J dropped 7 bases, with 20 bases sitting between them. The germline V gene encodes CDR1 MDHEN and CDR2 SYDVKM. The CDR3, as DNA: TGTGCCAGCAGTCAAACCACTACAGGGAGGGGTGGCTACACCTTC. This gives the protein CASSQTTTGRGGYTF.

The chain links TRBV6-4 to TRBJ2-3; D possibly corresponds to TRBD2 (6 bases). Per germline, CDR1 MRHNA and CDR2 SNTAGT. This CDR3 is built from 13 residues. Trimming took 2 bases from V and 3 from J, leaving 6 bases between them. For the CDR3, the DNA is TGTGCCAGCAGTGACCGGGAGACAGATACGCAGTATTTT. Its protein product is CASSDRETDTQYF.

This chain links TRBV24-1 with TRBJ1-3, with D hard to call. This CDR3 is 14 amino acids long. Germline CDR1 and CDR2: KGHDR and SFDVKD. V was clipped by 2 bases and J by 3 bases, with 7 bases between them. CDR3 in DNA: TGTGCCACCAGTGATTCCGGGAGTGGAAACACCATATATTTT. It specifies CATSDSGSGNTIYF.

The chain recombines TRBV18 with TRBJ1-2, with a possible D match to TRBD1 (5 bases). From germline, CDR1 is KGHSH and CDR2 LQKENI. Trimming pared 0 bases from V and 7 bases from J, leaving 6 bases between. This CDR3 has 12 residues. The CDR3 DNA is TGTGCCAGCTCACCACCAGGGGTTGGCTACACCTTC. Protein sequence: CASSPPGVGYTF.

V and J are TRBV28 and TRBJ1-5; D is undetermined. This CDR3 is built from 15 residues. Per germline, CDR1 MDHEN and CDR2 SYDVKM. V dropped 5 bases and J dropped 2 bases, with 13 bases sitting between them. The CDR3 DNA reads TGTGCCAGCAGTACCCTTCATGAGGGCAATCAGCCCCAGCATTTT. Its protein product is CASSTLHEGNQPQHF.

V usage is TRBV15 and J usage is TRBJ1-5, with 8 bases that match TRBD1. The CDR3 covers 16 residues. The J segment lost 2 bases and the V segment lost 5 bases, leaving 8 bases of the junction unmatched. From germline, CDR1 is LNHNV and CDR2 YYDKDF (reference sequence). The CDR3 region has the DNA TGTGCCACCAGCCGAGGCGACAGGGGAGGCAATCAGCCCCAGCATTTT. It encodes CATSRGDRGGNQPQHF.

The gene calls are TRBV5-6 and TRBJ1-4; D not resolved. With 2 bases removed from V and 0 bases from J, the gap between germline ends came to 5 bases. This CDR3 contains 14 residues. Germline V gives CDR1 SGHDT, CDR2 YYEEEE. CDR3 nucleotide sequence: TGTGCCAGCAGCTTCCAGTCAACTAATGAAAAACTGTTTTTT. Amino acids: CASSFQSTNEKLFF.

This clone was picked up one time. This chain links TRBV12-3 or TRBV12-4 with TRBJ2-5; D might be TRBD1 (5 bases). This CDR3 is built from 13 residues. Trimming pared 5 bases from V and 1 base from J, leaving 8 bases between. CDR3 amino acids: CASSRQSQETQYF. The CDR3 nucleotides are TGTGCCAGCAGTAGACAGTCCCAAGAGACCCAGTACTTC.

This clone was picked up a small number of times. In nucleotides, the CDR3 is TGTGCCAGCAGCCCTACAACAGGGATGACTGGAAACACCATATATTTT. This codes for CASSPTTGMTGNTIYF. The genes are TRBV2 and TRBJ1-3; TRBD1 is a possible D gene (6 bases). V was pared by 6 bases and J by 2 bases, with 17 bases between. Germline CDR1 is SNHLY and CDR2 is FYNNEI. This CDR3 spans 16 amino acids.

The chain combines TRBV11-3 with TRBJ2-2; TRBD2 might be the D (5 bases). The CDR3 consists of 14 residues. CDR1 and CDR2 (germline): SGHNT, YENEEA. The V end was cut by 4 bases, the J end by 5 bases, with 11 bases between. The CDR3 nucleotides read TGTGCCAGCAGCTCGAAGTCGGGGACCGGGGAGCTGTTTTTT. Translation: CASSSKSGTGELFF.

V usage is TRBV11-2 and J usage is TRBJ2-7; 11 bases agree with TRBD2. CDR3 length equals 19 residues. After removal of 0 bases from V and 8 bases from J, the junction contained 18 bases not matched to a gene. Germline CDR1 SGHAT, CDR2 FQNNGV. The CDR3 coding sequence is TGTGCCAGCAGCTTAGATAGGTTTCCAATGACTAGCGGGGCCCTACAGCAGTACTTC. Its protein product is CASSLDRFPMTSGALQQYF.

V usage is TRBV9 and J usage is TRBJ2-7; 11 nucleotides agree with TRBD1. The CDR3 is made up of 15 amino acids. V was pared by 0 bases and J by 4 bases, with 3 bases of the junction left unmatched. Germline-derived CDR1 and CDR2 are SGDLS and YYNGEE. The CDR3, as DNA: TGTGCCAGCAGCGTAGGGACAGGGGGCTTGTACGAGCAGTACTTC. This codes for CASSVGTGGLYEQYF.

V is TRBV7-9 and J is TRBJ2-2; 14 bases line up with TRBD2. This CDR3 is 17 amino acids long. In germline, CDR1 is SEHNR, CDR2 FQNEAQ (reference sequence). The J segment lost 3 bases and the V segment lost 6 bases, leaving 6 bases of the junction unmatched. The CDR3 here is CASRRTSGRQYTGELFF. The DNA for the CDR3 is TGTGCCAGCAGGCGGACTAGCGGGAGGCAATACACCGGGGAGCTGTTTTTT.

The chain couples TRBV15 to TRBJ2-3, with 8 positions matching TRBD1. The CDR3 has 15 amino acids. V was pared by 5 bases and J by 4 bases, with 8 bases of the junction left unmatched. Germline loops: CDR1 LNHNV, CDR2 YYDKDF (reference sequence). CDR3 sequence (DNA): TGTGCCACCAGCGGATGGACAGGGCGGGCAGATACGCAGTATTTT. Translated: CATSGWTGRADTQYF. The entire variable domain, with the rest obtained from reference TRBV15 and TRBJ2-3, is as follows: DAMVIQNPRYQVTQFGKPVTLSCSQTLNHNVMYWYQQKSSQAPKLLFHYYDKDFNNEADTPDNFQSRRPNTSFCFLDIRSPGLGDTAMYLCATSGWTGRADTQYFGPGTRLTVL.